This T cell receptor beta chain was sequenced in a study of Tregs in tolerant kidney transplant recipients. Study results and limitations: Validation in larger populations is needed because few patients were studied. Activated donor B cell expansion appeared to reveal the most relevant donor-specific TCRbeta repertoire. Biological reproducibility was not directly addressed, but technical replication error appeared minimal.

Assay used: immunoSEQ multiplex PCR; TCRdb lists only in-frame clones, some missing. The repertoire consists of roughly 250,000 clones, with about four fifths occurring once and the leading ten covering around 0.6%. Unstimulated regulatory T cells (CD4+CD25+CD127-), CD4+CD25- non-regulatory cells, CD4 and CD8 cells were FACS-sorted from thawed PBMCs. Worth noting for this clone: Its antigen is not known.

Germline values: CDR1 SNHLY, CDR2 FYNNEI. Trimming stripped 4 bases from V and 5 bases from J, with 11 bases between. This CDR3 region has 13 residues. This clonotype originated in a human donor in good health. The chain is built from TRBV2 and TRBJ1-1; the D gene is possibly TRBD1 (5 bases). The sample consisted of CD4+ T cells from blood. The CDR3 loop is CASSVSGLTEAFF. The CDR3 DNA reads TGTGCCAGCAGTGTGTCAGGGCTGACTGAAGCTTTCTTT.